One sample yielded the 18 T cell receptor beta chains listed below, sequenced in a study of T-cell reconstitution after alpha-beta-depleted transplantation in children. TCRbeta library preparation incorporated unique molecular identifiers. Each CDR3 protein is one row after TCRdb ran MiXCR on the PCR reads. Of about 980,000 distinct CDR3 sequences in the sample, about 29% were seen once. This sample comprised PBMCs, mostly from graft donor cells, obtained 360 days after TCRalphabeta/CD19-depleted stem cell transplant. The receptors stem from a boy in the first two years of life who had a stem cell transplant for SCID, so the T cells may come from the graft donor.

This clonotype has a single count. This rearrangement joins TRBV27 to TRBJ1-2; the D is unclear. Germline V lookup: CDR1 MNHEY, CDR2 SMNVEV (reference sequence). Between the trimmed V and J ends, which lost 6 bases and 8 bases, there was a span of 19 bases. The CDR3 extends over 14 amino acids. For the CDR3, the DNA is TGTGCCAGCAGCCATTGGTCCGGTGAAGGAGGCTACACCTTC. It yields the protein CASSHWSGEGGYTF.

This clonotype was detected ten times or more. V and J are TRBV19 and TRBJ2-7, with D unresolved. CDR3 length: 13 amino acids. Per the germline V gene, CDR1 is LNHDA and CDR2 is SQIVND (reference sequence). CDR3 nucleotide sequence: TGTGCAGTAACCCGCCTAGGGCCCCACGAGCAGTACTTC. It yields the protein CAVTRLGPHEQYF.

This clonotype has ten or more counts. The V gene is TRBV10-3, the J gene TRBJ2-7, with D tentatively TRBD2 (5 bases). V was clipped by 10 bases and J by 2 bases, with 12 bases between them. The germline V gene encodes CDR1 ENHRY and CDR2 SYGVKD. The CDR3 has 12 residues. In nucleotides, the CDR3 is TGTGCCACCTGGACTGGGGCCTACGAGCAGTACTTC. This translates into CATWTGAYEQYF.

V gene TRBV7-3 combines with J gene TRBJ2-1; D not certain. The V and J ends lost 2 bases and 9 bases respectively, with 26 bases between them. The germline V gene encodes CDR1 SGHTA and CDR2 FQGTGA. This CDR3 is built from 18 residues. The CDR3 sequence: CASSLLARKSGMGCEQFF. The CDR3 region has the DNA TGTGCCAGCAGCTTATTGGCACGAAAGAGTGGGATGGGATGTGAGCAGTTCTTC. The full variable domain, completed using reference TRBV7-3 and TRBJ2-1, is GAGVSQTPSNKVTEKGKYVELRCDPISGHTALYWYRQSLGQGPEFLIYFQGTGAADDSGLPNDRFFAVRPEGSVSTLKIQRTERGDSAVYLCASSLLARKSGMGCEQFFGPGTRLTVL.

In this sample, this clonotype turned up a few times. CDR3 coding DNA: TGCAGTGCCCAACATTCGACCGGGACAGGGGGCGGCTGGGGCGAGCAGTACTTC. Its translation is CSAQHSTGTGGGWGEQYF. The V call is TRBV20-1, the J call TRBJ2-7; TRBD1 matches 12 bases. V gave up 6 bases and J gave up 6 bases; unmatched junction bases: 21. Per the germline V gene, CDR1 is DFQATT and CDR2 is SNEGSKA (reference sequence). This CDR3 comprises 18 residues.

This chain connects TRBV12-3 or TRBV12-4 to TRBJ2-7, with 8 positions matching TRBD1. V shed 4 bases and J 6 bases; nucleotides not matched to a gene: 5. CDR3 length: 13 amino acids. The CDR3 DNA follows: TGTGCCAGCAGTTGGACAGGGTTCGGCGAGCAGTACTTC. Translation: CASSWTGFGEQYF.

This chain joins TRBV5-1 and TRBJ2-2, with 7 nucleotides matching TRBD1. The germline gives CDR1 SGHRS, CDR2 YFSETQ. The CDR3 has 16 amino acids. The trim removed 4 bases at V and 3 bases at J, leaving 9 bases unmatched. CDR3 in amino acids: CASSVPLTGYTGELFF. In DNA, the CDR3 is TGCGCCAGCAGCGTGCCACTGACAGGGTACACCGGGGAGCTGTTTTTT.

The chain couples TRBV12-3 or TRBV12-4 to TRBJ2-2; D unclear. There are 16 residues in the CDR3. V gave up 3 bases and J gave up 0 bases, with 11 bases separating them. Here the CDR3 DNA reads TGTGCCAGCAGTTTGTGGGCTACCGCGAACACCGGGGAGCTGTTTTTT. As protein: CASSLWATANTGELFF.

The V gene is TRBV28, the J gene TRBJ2-5; 15 bases are a match to TRBD2. Germline assignment: CDR1 MDHEN and CDR2 SYDVKM. The CDR3 loop spans 15 amino acids. Trimming took 5 bases from V and 6 from J; bases not matched to a gene: 4. CDR3 protein: CASSPGLAGGQTQYF. The CDR3 region has the DNA TGTGCCAGCAGTCCGGGACTAGCGGGGGGCCAGACCCAGTACTTC.

This clonotype was observed a few times. The chain carries TRBV12-3 or TRBV12-4 and TRBJ2-7; 7 bases match TRBD1. The V and J ends lost 6 bases and 3 bases, in that order; junction bases with no gene match: 5. The CDR3 loop spans 13 amino acids. The DNA of the CDR3 is TGTGCCAGCAGCCACGGACAGGTCTACGAGCAGTACTTC. Encoded protein: CASSHGQVYEQYF.

The chain uses TRBV29-1 and TRBJ1-2, with D perhaps matching TRBD1 (5 bases). This CDR3 has 13 amino acids. Trimming left V 8 bases short and J 4 bases short, with 17 bases between. Germline V gene data show CDR1 as SQVTM and CDR2 as ANQGSEA. The CDR3 DNA sequence: TGCAGCCAGGCTACTCCAGGGTGCTATGGCTACACCTTC. Protein sequence: CSQATPGCYGYTF.

In its sample, this clonotype was seen once. CDR3 DNA: TGTGCCAGATCTAGCGGGGGGGCCGCAGATACGCAGTATTTT. Its protein product is CARSSGGAADTQYF. The chain recombines TRBV2 with TRBJ2-3, with 12 positions matching TRBD2. Germline CDR1 SNHLY, CDR2 FYNNEI. V lost 9 bases and J lost 4; bases outside the gene matches: 5. There are 14 residues in the CDR3.

The chain uses TRBV6-1 and TRBJ2-3, with D possibly being TRBD1 or TRBD2 (6 bases each). Trimming pared 6 bases from V and 1 base from J, leaving 14 bases between. The CDR3 contains 15 residues. In germline, CDR1 is MNHNS, CDR2 SASEGT. CDR3 bases: TGTGCCAGCAGCCGCGGGACACCCCGCACAGATACGCAGTATTTT. Protein product: CASSRGTPRTDTQYF.

This clonotype has just a few counts. This sequence joins TRBV20-1 and TRBJ1-2; tentatively, D is TRBD1 (5 bases). The germline V gene encodes CDR1 DFQATT and CDR2 SNEGSKA (reference sequence). Deletions cut 0 bases from V and 2 bases from J, with 10 bases between. The CDR3 is 14 amino acids. CDR3 amino acids: CSARDQGMNYGYTF. Here the CDR3 DNA reads TGCAGTGCTAGAGATCAGGGTATGAACTATGGCTACACCTTC.

This chain connects TRBV6-2 or TRBV6-3 to TRBJ2-5; maybe TRBD1 (6 bases). This CDR3 comprises 14 residues. The germline V and J ends were trimmed by 6 bases and 3 bases, with 14 bases remaining between them. Per germline, CDR1 MNHEY and CDR2 SVGEGT. The CDR3 protein is CASSIHTGKETQYF. The CDR3 nucleotides read TGTGCCAGCAGCATTCACACAGGGAAAGAGACCCAGTACTTC.

This clonotype was seen only a few times. J is TRBJ1-1 and V is TRBV7-9; D gene ambiguous. This CDR3 has 12 amino acids. CDR1 is SEHNR, CDR2 FQNEAQ, per germline (reference sequence). Trimming cost V 5 bases and J 8 bases, with 12 bases left between them. In DNA form, the CDR3 reads TGTGCCAGCAGCCCCAGTCACTACGAAGCTTTCTTT. This translates into CASSPSHYEAFF.

This chain links TRBV6-2 or TRBV6-3 with TRBJ1-2, with TRBD1 matching 10 bases. Germline CDR1 is MNHEY and CDR2 is SVGEGT. The junction had 10 bases not matched to a gene; V was cut back by 2 bases and J by 7 bases. There are 16 residues in the CDR3. CDR3 sequence (DNA): TGTGCCAGCAGTTACCTCCCGGGGACAGGGGTTTCTGGCTACACCTTC. The encoded protein is CASSYLPGTGVSGYTF.

The chain joins TRBV10-3 to TRBJ2-5; D remains ambiguous. The CDR3 sequence is 13 residues long. The V end was cut by 3 bases, the J end by 3 bases, with 8 bases between. Germline loops: CDR1 ENHRY, CDR2 SYGVKD. CDR3 coding DNA: TGTGCCATCAGTGAACAGCCCGAAGAGACCCAGTACTTC. It encodes CAISEQPEETQYF.